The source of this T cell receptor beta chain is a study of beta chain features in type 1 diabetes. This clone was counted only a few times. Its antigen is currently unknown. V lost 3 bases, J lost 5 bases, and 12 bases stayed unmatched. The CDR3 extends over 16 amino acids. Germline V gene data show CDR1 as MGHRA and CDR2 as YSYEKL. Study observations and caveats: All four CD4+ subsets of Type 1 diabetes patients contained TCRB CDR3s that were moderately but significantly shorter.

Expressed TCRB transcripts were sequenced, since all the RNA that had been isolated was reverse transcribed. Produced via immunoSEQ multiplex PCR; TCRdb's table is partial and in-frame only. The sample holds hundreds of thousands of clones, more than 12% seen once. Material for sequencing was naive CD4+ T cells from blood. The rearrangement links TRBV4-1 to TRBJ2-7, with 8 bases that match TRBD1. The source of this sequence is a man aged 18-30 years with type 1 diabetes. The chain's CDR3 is CASSHVGQGSWNEQYF. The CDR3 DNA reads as TGCGCCAGCAGCCACGTCGGACAGGGCTCTTGGAACGAGCAGTACTTC.